Below are 14 T cell receptor beta chains sequenced from a single sample in a study of cytomegalovirus exposure and HLA in healthy donors. PCR employed 60 Vbeta and 13 Jbeta primers. Sequenced by immunoSEQ multiplex PCR; TCRdb stores in-frame clones only, minus some. The sample holds about 160,000 clones, around four fifths seen once. What was sequenced was PBMCs. The source of these receptors is a boy under 10 years old in good health and CMV-seronegative.

The J gene is TRBJ1-5, the V gene TRBV6-6; D is perhaps TRBD1 (6 bases). V shed 6 bases and J shed 4 bases, with 16 bases lying between them. This CDR3 comprises 15 residues. The V gene's germline CDR1 is MNHNY and CDR2 SVGAGI (reference sequence). CDR3 nucleotide sequence: TGTGCCAGCAGCACCCAGGGGAAAGGGAATCAGCCCCAGCATTTT. It codes for CASSTQGKGNQPQHF.

This chain joins TRBV29-1 and TRBJ2-2; possible D gene TRBD1, 6 bases. The CDR3 sequence is 14 residues long. Trimming left V 4 bases short and J 5 bases short, with 14 bases between. Germline CDR1 SQVTM, CDR2 ANQGSEA. CDR3 in DNA: TGCAGCGTTGTTTCCCTACAGGGAACCGGGGAGCTGTTTTTT. Its protein product is CSVVSLQGTGELFF.

V gene TRBV5-6 combines with J gene TRBJ1-5; possible D gene TRBD1, 5 bases. CDR3 length equals 18 residues. The germline CDR1 and CDR2 sequences are SGHDT and YYEEEE. Trimming removed 4 bases from V and 5 bases from J, with 25 bases in between. The chain's CDR3 is CASSAQGYGTGLYQPQHF. CDR3 sequence (DNA): TGTGCCAGCAGCGCTCAGGGATATGGAACGGGACTATATCAGCCCCAGCATTTT.

This clone was recorded a few times. The V and J genes are TRBV9 and TRBJ1-5; 9 nucleotides agree with TRBD1. Trimming removed 5 bases from V and 7 bases from J; junction bases left unmatched: 7. Germline CDR1 and CDR2: SGDLS and YYNGEE. The CDR3 runs 14 residues. The CDR3 DNA is TGTGCCAGCAGAGACGGGACAGGGAAGCAGCCCCAGCATTTT. It translates to CASRDGTGKQPQHF.

The V gene is TRBV7-9, the J gene TRBJ2-1; possibly TRBD2 for D (6 bases). The CDR3 extends over 18 amino acids. From germline, CDR1 is SEHNR and CDR2 FQNEAQ (reference sequence). Trimming took off 5 bases at V and 6 bases at J, with 26 bases between the two ends. The CDR3 spells CASSIRRGGAVGINEQFF. The CDR3 DNA reads TGTGCCAGCAGCATCCGGAGGGGTGGGGCAGTAGGGATCAATGAGCAGTTCTTC.

This clone was found a few times. The chain combines TRBV7-9 with TRBJ1-1; TRBD1 matches at 10 bases. This CDR3 is built from 16 residues. The V gene's germline CDR1 is SEHNR and CDR2 FQNEAQ (reference sequence). Unmatched junction bases numbered 4, after V lost 2 bases and J lost 1 base. The CDR3 reads CASSLPGQGQNTEAFF. CDR3 nucleotides: TGTGCCAGCAGCTTACCGGGACAGGGGCAGAACACTGAAGCTTTCTTT. Full variable domain (missing parts from reference TRBV7-9 and TRBJ1-1): DTGVSQNPRHKITKRGQNVTFRCDPISEHNRLYWYRQTLGQGPEFLTYFQNEAQLEKSRLLSDRFSAERPKGSFSTLEIQRTEQGDSAMYLCASSLPGQGQNTEAFFGQGTRLTVV.

This clone came up a few times. This chain joins TRBV5-1 and TRBJ1-6; D might be TRBD1 (5 bases). The CDR3 spans 16 residues. The germline gives CDR1 SGHRS, CDR2 YFSETQ. V was cut by 0 bases and J by 10 bases, with 17 bases left in between. The CDR3 nucleotides are TGCGCCAGCAGCTTGGGCCCACAGGATAGGTGGTCACCCCTCCACTTT. This sequence encodes CASSLGPQDRWSPLHF.

This chain joins TRBV4-3 and TRBJ1-2; 9 bases align to TRBD1. The CDR3 has 15 residues. The junction had 6 bases not matched to a gene; V was cut back by 0 bases and J by 7 bases. From germline, CDR1 is LGHNA and CDR2 YSLEER. CDR3 DNA sequence: TGCGCCAGCAGCCAAGAGGTTGACAGGGGGATTGGCTACACCTTC. Its translation: CASSQEVDRGIGYTF.

V is TRBV27 and J is TRBJ2-1; D possibly corresponds to TRBD1 (6 bases). Germline-derived CDR1 and CDR2 are MNHEY and SMNVEV (reference sequence). The CDR3 sequence is 13 residues long. The V gene lost 5 bases and the J gene lost 10 bases, with 15 bases spanning the gap. CDR3 sequence: CASSRSDRREQFF. CDR3 DNA sequence: TGTGCCAGCAGTAGATCGGACAGAAGGGAGCAGTTCTTC.

The gene calls are TRBV7-9 and TRBJ2-3; 10 nucleotides align to TRBD2. The germline V gene has CDR1 SEHNR and CDR2 FQNEAQ (reference sequence). With V trimmed by 5 bases and J by 4 bases, 9 bases remained unmatched. The CDR3 contains 16 residues. The CDR3 DNA is TGTGCCAGCAGCCCACATTCCAGCGGGGGGGCAGATACGCAGTATTTT. Encoded protein: CASSPHSSGGADTQYF.

This clone was picked up a small number of times. The chain has TRBV7-9 and TRBJ1-5, with D possibly being TRBD1 (6 bases). V was trimmed by 3 bases and J by 7 bases, leaving 10 bases between them. CDR3 size: 13 residues. CDR1 and CDR2 from the germline V gene are SEHNR and FQNEAQ (reference sequence). CDR3 region: CASSLTGSQPQHF. The CDR3 coding sequence is TGTGCCAGCAGCTTGACAGGTTCCCAGCCCCAGCATTTT.

J is TRBJ1-5 and V is TRBV5-8; D unclear. Trimming shortened V by 2 bases and J by 0 bases, and 6 bases separated the two germline ends. Looked up from germline, CDR1 is SGHTS and CDR2 is YDEGEE. CDR3 length: 14 residues. The CDR3 spells CASSFGVSNQPQHF. Here the CDR3 DNA reads TGTGCCAGCAGCTTTGGAGTTAGCAATCAGCCCCAGCATTTT. The full variable domain, in which reference TRBV5-8 and TRBJ1-5 provide the parts outside the CDR3, is EAGVTQSPTHLIKTRGQQATLRCSPISGHTSVYWYQQALGLGLQFLLWYDEGEERNRGNFPPRFSGRQFPNYSSELNVNALELEDSALYLCASSFGVSNQPQHFGDGTRLSIL.

This chain connects TRBV30 to TRBJ1-4; perhaps TRBD1 as D (6 bases). Germline V lookup: CDR1 GTSNPN, CDR2 SVGIG (reference sequence). The CDR3 runs to 12 residues. V was trimmed by 2 bases and J by 7 bases, leaving 8 bases between them. The CDR3 DNA is TGTGCCTGGAGTCCGACAGGTGAAAAACTGTTTTTT. This gives the protein CAWSPTGEKLFF.

The chain joins TRBV15 to TRBJ1-2; 8 bases fit TRBD1. The CDR3 is made up of 17 amino acids. Losses at the gene ends were 3 bases for V and 5 bases for J; bases not matched to a gene: 14. Germline values: CDR1 LNHNV, CDR2 YYDKDF (reference sequence). This CDR3 is CATSSRSTGDSRYGYTF. CDR3 coding DNA: TGTGCCACCAGCAGCCGATCGACAGGGGACTCGCGGTATGGCTACACCTTC.